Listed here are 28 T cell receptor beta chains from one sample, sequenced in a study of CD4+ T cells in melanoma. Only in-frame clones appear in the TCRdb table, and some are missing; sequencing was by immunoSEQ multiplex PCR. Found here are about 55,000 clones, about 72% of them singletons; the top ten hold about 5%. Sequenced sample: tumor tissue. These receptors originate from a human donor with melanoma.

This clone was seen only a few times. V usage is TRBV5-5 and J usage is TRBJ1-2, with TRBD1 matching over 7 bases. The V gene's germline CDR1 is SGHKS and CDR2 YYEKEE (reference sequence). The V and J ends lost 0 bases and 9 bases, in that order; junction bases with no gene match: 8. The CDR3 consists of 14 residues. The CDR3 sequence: CASSLEDRVGSYTF. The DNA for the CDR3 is TGTGCCAGCAGCTTGGAAGACAGGGTTGGAAGCTACACCTTC.

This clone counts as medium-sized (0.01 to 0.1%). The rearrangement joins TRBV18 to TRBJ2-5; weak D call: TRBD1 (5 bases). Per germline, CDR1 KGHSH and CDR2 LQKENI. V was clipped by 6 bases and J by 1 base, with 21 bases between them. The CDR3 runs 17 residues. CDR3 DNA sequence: TGTGCCAGCTCTCTATGGGCCCAGGGAAGGCCCCAAGAGACCCAGTACTTC. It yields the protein CASSLWAQGRPQETQYF.

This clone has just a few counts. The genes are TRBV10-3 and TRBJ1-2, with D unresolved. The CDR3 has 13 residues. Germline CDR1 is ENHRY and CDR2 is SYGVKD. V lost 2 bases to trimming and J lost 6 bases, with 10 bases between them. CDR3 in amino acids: CAISESLAHGYTF. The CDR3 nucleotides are TGTGCCATCAGTGAGAGCCTTGCCCATGGCTACACCTTC.

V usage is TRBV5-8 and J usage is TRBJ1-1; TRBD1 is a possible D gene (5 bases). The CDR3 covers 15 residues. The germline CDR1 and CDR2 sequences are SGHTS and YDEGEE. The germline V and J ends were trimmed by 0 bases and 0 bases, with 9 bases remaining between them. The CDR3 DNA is TGTGCCAGCAGCTTGGGGGGGACGGTGAACACTGAAGCTTTCTTT. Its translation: CASSLGGTVNTEAFF.

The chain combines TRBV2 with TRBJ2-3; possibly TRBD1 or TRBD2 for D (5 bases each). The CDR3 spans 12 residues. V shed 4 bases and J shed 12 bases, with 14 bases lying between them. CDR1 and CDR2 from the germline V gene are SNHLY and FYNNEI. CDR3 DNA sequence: TGTGCCAGCAGTGGGGACGGCCTAGGACAGTATTTT. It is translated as CASSGDGLGQYF.

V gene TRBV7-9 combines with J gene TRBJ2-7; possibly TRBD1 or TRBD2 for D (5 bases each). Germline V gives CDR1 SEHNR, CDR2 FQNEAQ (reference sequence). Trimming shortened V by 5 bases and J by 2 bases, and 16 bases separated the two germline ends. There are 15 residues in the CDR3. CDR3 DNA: TGTGCCAGCAGCCCCACGAGGGGCCTAACCTACGAGCAGTACTTC. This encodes CASSPTRGLTYEQYF. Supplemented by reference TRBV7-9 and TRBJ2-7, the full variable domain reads DTGVSQNPRHKITKRGQNVTFRCDPISEHNRLYWYRQTLGQGPEFLTYFQNEAQLEKSRLLSDRFSAERPKGSFSTLEIQRTEQGDSAMYLCASSPTRGLTYEQYFGPGTRLTVT.

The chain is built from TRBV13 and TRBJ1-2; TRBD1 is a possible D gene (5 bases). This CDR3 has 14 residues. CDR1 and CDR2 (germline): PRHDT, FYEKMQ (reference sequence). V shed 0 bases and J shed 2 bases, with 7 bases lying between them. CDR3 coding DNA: TGTGCCAGCAGCTTAGGCAGGGCCAACTATGGCTACACCTTC. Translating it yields CASSLGRANYGYTF.

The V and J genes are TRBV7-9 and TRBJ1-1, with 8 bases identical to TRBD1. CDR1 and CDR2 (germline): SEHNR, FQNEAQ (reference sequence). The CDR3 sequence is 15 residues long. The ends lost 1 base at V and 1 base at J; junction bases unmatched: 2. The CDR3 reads CASSLGDRTNTEAFF. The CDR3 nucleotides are TGTGCCAGCAGCTTAGGGGACAGGACGAACACTGAAGCTTTCTTT.

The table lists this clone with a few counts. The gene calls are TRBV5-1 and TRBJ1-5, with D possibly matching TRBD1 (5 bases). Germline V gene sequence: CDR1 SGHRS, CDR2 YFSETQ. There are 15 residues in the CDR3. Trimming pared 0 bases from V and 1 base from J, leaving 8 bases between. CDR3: CASSLEWGSNQPQHF. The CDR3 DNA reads TGCGCCAGCAGCTTGGAGTGGGGGAGCAATCAGCCCCAGCATTTT.

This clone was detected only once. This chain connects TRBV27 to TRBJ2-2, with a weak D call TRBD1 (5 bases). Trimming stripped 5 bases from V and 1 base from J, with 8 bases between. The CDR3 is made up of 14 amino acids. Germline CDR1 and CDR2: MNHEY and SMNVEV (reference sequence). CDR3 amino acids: CASSRGLNTGELFF. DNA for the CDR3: TGTGCCAGCAGTAGGGGTCTGAACACCGGGGAGCTGTTTTTT.

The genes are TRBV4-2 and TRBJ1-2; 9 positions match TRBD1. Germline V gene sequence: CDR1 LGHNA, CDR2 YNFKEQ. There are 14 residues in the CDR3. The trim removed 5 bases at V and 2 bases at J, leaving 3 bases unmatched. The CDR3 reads CASSLTGGNYGYTF. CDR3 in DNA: TGTGCCAGCAGCTTAACAGGGGGCAACTATGGCTACACCTTC.

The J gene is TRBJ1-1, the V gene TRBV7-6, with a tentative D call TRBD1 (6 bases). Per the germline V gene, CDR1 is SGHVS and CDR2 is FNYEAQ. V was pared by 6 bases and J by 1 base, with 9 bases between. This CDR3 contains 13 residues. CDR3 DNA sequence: TGTGCCAGCAGTGGGGACACGAACACTGAAGCTTTCTTT. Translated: CASSGDTNTEAFF. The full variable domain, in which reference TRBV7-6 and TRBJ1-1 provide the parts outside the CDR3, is GAGVSQSPRYKVTKRGQDVALRCDPISGHVSLYWYRQALGQGPEFLTYFNYEAQQDKSGLPNDRFSAERPEGSISTLTIQRTEQRDSAMYRCASSGDTNTEAFFGQGTRLTVV.

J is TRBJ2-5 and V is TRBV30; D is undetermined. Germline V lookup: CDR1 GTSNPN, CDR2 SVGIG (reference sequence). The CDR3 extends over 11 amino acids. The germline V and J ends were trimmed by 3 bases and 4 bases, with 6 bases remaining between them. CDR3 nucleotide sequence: TGTGCCTGGAGCGTAGGAGAGACCCAGTACTTC. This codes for CAWSVGETQYF.

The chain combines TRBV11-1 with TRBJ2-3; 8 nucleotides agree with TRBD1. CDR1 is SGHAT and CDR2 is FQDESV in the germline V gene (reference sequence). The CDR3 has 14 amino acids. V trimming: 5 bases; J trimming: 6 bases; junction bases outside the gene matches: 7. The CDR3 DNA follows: TGTGCCAGCAGCAAGGGACAGGTTCCGGATACGCAGTATTTT. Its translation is CASSKGQVPDTQYF.

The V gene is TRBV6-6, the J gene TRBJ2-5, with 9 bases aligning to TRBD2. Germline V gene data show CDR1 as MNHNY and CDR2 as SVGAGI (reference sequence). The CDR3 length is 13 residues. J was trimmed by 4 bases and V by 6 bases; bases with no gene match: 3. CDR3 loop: CASRSGGPETQYF. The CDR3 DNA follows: TGTGCCAGCAGGAGCGGGGGGCCAGAGACCCAGTACTTC.

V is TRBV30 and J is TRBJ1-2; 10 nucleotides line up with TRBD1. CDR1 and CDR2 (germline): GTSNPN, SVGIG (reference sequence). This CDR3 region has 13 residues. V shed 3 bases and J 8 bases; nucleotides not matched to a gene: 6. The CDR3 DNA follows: TGTGCCTGGAGAAGACAGGGGGCGGAAGGCTACACCTTC. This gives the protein CAWRRQGAEGYTF.

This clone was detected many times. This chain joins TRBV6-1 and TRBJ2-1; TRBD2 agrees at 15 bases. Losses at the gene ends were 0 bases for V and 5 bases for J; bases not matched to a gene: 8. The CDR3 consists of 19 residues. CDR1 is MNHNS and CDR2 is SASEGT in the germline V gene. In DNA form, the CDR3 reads TGTGCCAGCAGTGAAGCAGTAGGGACTAGCGGGGGGCCTAACAATGAGCAGTTCTTC. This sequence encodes CASSEAVGTSGGPNNEQFF.

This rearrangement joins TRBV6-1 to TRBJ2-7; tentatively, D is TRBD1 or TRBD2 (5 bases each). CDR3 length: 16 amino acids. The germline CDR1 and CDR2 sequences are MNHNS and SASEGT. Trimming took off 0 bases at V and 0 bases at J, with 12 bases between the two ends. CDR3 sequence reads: CASSEAPGRRSYEQYF. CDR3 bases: TGTGCCAGCAGTGAAGCCCCGGGACGGCGCTCCTACGAGCAGTACTTC.

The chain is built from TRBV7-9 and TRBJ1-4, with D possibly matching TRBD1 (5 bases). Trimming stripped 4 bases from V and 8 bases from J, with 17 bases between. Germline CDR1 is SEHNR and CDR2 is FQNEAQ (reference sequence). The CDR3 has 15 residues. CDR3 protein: CASSYRGGEKEKLFF. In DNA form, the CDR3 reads TGTGCCAGCAGCTACCGGGGAGGGGAGAAGGAAAAACTGTTTTTT.

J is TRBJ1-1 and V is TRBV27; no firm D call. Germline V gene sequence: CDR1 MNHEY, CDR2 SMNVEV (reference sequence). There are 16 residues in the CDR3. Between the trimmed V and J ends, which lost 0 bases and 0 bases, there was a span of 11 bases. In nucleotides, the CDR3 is TGTGCCAGCAGTTTATCTTACGGTGGATTGAACACTGAAGCTTTCTTT. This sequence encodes CASSLSYGGLNTEAFF.

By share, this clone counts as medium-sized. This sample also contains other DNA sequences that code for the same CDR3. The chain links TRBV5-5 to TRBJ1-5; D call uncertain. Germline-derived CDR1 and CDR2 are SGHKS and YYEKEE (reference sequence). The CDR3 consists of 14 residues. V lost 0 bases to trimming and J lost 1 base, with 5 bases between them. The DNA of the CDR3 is TGTGCCAGCAGCTTGGCCAGGAGCAATCAGCCCCAGCATTTT. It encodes CASSLARSNQPQHF.

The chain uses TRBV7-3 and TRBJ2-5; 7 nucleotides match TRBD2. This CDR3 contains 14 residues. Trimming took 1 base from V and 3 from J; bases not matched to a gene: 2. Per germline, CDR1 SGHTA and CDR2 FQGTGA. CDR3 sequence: CASSLMGGKETQYF. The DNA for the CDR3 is TGTGCCAGCAGCTTAATGGGGGGGAAAGAGACCCAGTACTTC.

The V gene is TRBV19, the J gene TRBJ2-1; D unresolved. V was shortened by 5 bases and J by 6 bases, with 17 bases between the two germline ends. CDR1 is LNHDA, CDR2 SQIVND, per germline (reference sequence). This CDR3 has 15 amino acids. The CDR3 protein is CASSFRATRGNEQFF. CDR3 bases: TGTGCCAGTAGTTTCCGGGCCACGCGCGGCAATGAGCAGTTCTTC.

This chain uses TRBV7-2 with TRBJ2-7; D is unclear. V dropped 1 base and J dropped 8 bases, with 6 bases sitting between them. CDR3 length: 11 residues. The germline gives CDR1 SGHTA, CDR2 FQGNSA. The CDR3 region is CASSLGAQQYF. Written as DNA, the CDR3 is TGTGCCAGCAGCTTAGGGGCCCAGCAGTACTTC.

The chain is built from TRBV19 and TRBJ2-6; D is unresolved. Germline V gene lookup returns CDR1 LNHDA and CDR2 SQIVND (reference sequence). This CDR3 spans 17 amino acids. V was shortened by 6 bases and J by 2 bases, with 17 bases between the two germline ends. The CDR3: CASSPPVGSAGANVLTF. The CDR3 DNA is TGTGCCAGTAGCCCCCCCGTAGGCTCGGCTGGGGCCAACGTCCTGACTTTC.

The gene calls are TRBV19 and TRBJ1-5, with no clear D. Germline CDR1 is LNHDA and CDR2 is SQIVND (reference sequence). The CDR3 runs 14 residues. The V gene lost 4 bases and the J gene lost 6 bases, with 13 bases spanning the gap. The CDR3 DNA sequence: TGTGCCAGTAGTACCCAGACCTGGGGTCAGCCCCAGCATTTT. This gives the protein CASSTQTWGQPQHF.

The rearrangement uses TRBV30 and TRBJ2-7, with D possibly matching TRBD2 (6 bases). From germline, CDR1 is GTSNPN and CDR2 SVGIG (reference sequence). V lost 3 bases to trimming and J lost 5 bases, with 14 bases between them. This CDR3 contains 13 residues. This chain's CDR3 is CAWSGGLPDEQYF. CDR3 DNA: TGTGCCTGGAGCGGGGGACTGCCGGACGAGCAGTACTTC.

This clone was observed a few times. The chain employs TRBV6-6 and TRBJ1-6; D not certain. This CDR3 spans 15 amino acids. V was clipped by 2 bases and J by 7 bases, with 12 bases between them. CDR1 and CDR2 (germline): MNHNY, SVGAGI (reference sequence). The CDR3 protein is CASSYGRGTNSPLHF. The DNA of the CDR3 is TGTGCCAGCAGTTACGGGCGGGGAACGAATTCACCCCTCCACTTT.